The 9 T cell receptor beta chains reported below all come from one sample, sequenced in a study of T-cell memory formation after mild COVID-19. Using its own MiXCR run on the 5' RACE reads, TCRdb lists one record per CDR3 protein. The sample holds just over 400,000 distinct CDR3 sequences; less than 25% are singletons and the top ten take about 12%. Sequenced input: PBMCs or a T cell subset sorted from them (not recorded which). The receptors come from an adult woman who had mild COVID-19 (a few samples of this study predate the infection). Cell type and time point are not known.

In its sample, this clonotype was seen many times. The chain links TRBV20-1 to TRBJ2-5; 10 bases map to TRBD2. This CDR3 comprises 15 residues. Trimming removed 2 bases from V and 3 bases from J; junction bases left unmatched: 6. Per the germline V gene, CDR1 is DFQATT and CDR2 is SNEGSKA (reference sequence). The CDR3 nucleotides are TGCAGTGCTAGACGACCCGGGACTAGCGAAGAGACCCAGTACTTC. Amino acids: CSARRPGTSEETQYF.

The gene calls are TRBV12-3 or TRBV12-4 and TRBJ2-7, with D possibly being TRBD1 or TRBD2 (6 bases each). The V end lost 5 bases, the J end lost 2 bases, and 16 bases lay between the germline ends. The CDR3 runs 15 residues. Written as DNA, the CDR3 is TGTGCCAGCAGTCTTGGGGGGCGCGTACCCTACGAGCAGTACTTC. Translated: CASSLGGRVPYEQYF.

In this sample, this clonotype turned up a few times. The chain couples TRBV20-1 to TRBJ2-5, with TRBD1 matching 12 bases. In germline, CDR1 is DFQATT, CDR2 SNEGSKA (reference sequence). This CDR3 has 15 amino acids. Unmatched junction bases numbered 7, after V lost 6 bases and J lost 2 bases. The CDR3 loop is CSAEGTGGLQETQYF. The CDR3 DNA follows: TGCAGTGCGGAAGGGACAGGGGGCTTACAAGAGACCCAGTACTTC.

This clonotype appeared a few times. The rearrangement uses TRBV4-1 and TRBJ2-3; 7 bases match TRBD2. The ends lost 2 bases at V and 4 bases at J; junction bases unmatched: 9. CDR1 is MGHRA and CDR2 is YSYEKL in the germline V gene. This CDR3 has 16 residues. In nucleotides, the CDR3 is TGCGCCAGCAGCCAACTTACTAGCGTTGGTGCAGATACGCAGTATTTT. It codes for CASSQLTSVGADTQYF.

This clonotype was seen only a few times. This chain connects TRBV20-1 to TRBJ2-2, with 8 positions matching TRBD2. This CDR3 has 16 amino acids. Germline trimming cut 2 bases from V and 5 bases from J; bases unmatched to any gene: 10. Looked up from germline, CDR1 is DFQATT and CDR2 is SNEGSKA (reference sequence). CDR3 DNA: TGCAGTGCTAGATACTCGGGGGGGATTGGAACCGGGGAGCTGTTTTTT. This translates into CSARYSGGIGTGELFF.

The chain employs TRBV6-5 and TRBJ2-1; D is unresolved. Germline-derived CDR1 and CDR2 are MNHEY and SVGAGI. The ends were cut back, 4 bases at V and 9 bases at J, with 13 bases in the middle. This CDR3 comprises 13 residues. CDR3 coding DNA: TGTGCCAGCAGTTTCTCCCCCGCCTCTGAGCAGTTCTTC. As protein: CASSFSPASEQFF.

This clonotype came up a few times. The chain recombines TRBV5-1 with TRBJ1-2, with D unresolved. The V gene lost 0 bases and the J gene lost 3 bases, with 9 bases spanning the gap. This CDR3 has 14 amino acids. Germline V gives CDR1 SGHRS, CDR2 YFSETQ. The CDR3 region is CASSLETWDYGYTF. DNA of the CDR3: TGCGCCAGCAGCTTGGAGACCTGGGACTATGGCTACACCTTC.

This sequence joins TRBV7-9 and TRBJ2-2, with TRBD1 matching 11 bases. This CDR3 region has 14 residues. The V gene end was trimmed by 8 bases and the J gene end by 7 bases; junction bases not matched to a gene: 6. Germline values: CDR1 SEHNR, CDR2 FQNEAQ (reference sequence). The CDR3 reads CASVGQGVGGELFF. For the CDR3, the DNA is TGTGCCAGCGTGGGACAGGGGGTTGGCGGGGAGCTGTTTTTT. Combining the CDR3 with reference TRBV7-9 and TRBJ2-2 gives the whole variable domain DTGVSQNPRHKITKRGQNVTFRCDPISEHNRLYWYRQTLGQGPEFLTYFQNEAQLEKSRLLSDRFSAERPKGSFSTLEIQRTEQGDSAMYLCASVGQGVGGELFFGEGSRLTVL.

In this sample, this clonotype turned up a few times. CDR3: CASSLPPNEKLFF. The CDR3, as DNA: TGTGCCAGCAGTTTGCCCCCAAATGAAAAACTGTTTTTT. V gene TRBV12-3 or TRBV12-4 combines with J gene TRBJ1-4; D is undetermined. The CDR3 is made up of 13 amino acids. The germline V and J ends were trimmed by 3 bases and 5 bases, with 7 bases remaining between them.